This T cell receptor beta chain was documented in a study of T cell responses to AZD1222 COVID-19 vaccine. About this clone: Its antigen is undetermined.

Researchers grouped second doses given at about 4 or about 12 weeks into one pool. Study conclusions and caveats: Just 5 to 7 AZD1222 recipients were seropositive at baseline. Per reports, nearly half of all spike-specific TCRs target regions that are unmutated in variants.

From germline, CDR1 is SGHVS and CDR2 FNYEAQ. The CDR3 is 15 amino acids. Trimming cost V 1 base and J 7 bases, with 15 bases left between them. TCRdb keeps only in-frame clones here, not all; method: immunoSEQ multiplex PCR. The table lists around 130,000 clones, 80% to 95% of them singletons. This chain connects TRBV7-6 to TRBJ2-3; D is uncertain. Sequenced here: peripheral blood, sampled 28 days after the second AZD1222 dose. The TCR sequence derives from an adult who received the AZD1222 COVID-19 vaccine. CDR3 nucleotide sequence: TGTGCCAGCAGCTTAGTAGGTGGCAACCCTAATACGCAGTATTTT. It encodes CASSLVGGNPNTQYF.